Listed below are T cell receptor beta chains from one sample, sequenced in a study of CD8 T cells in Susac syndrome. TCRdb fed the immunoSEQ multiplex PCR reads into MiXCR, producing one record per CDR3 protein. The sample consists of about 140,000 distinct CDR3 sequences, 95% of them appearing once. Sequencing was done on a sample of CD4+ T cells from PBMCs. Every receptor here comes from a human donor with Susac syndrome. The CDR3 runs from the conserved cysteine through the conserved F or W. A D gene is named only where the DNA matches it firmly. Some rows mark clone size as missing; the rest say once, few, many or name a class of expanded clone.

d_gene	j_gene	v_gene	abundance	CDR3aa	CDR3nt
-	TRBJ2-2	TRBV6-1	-	CASTRAGTTNTGELFF	TGTGCCAGCACCCGAGCCGGGACCACGAACACCGGGGAGCTGTTTTTT
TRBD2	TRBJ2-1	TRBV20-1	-	CSARLAGGDNEQFF	TGCAGTGCTAGACTAGCGGGGGGGGACAATGAGCAGTTCTTC
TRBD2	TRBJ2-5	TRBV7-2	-	CASSYPTGGYQETQYF	TGTGCCAGCAGCTACCCTACGGGGGGGTACCAAGAGACCCAGTACTTC
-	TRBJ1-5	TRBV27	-	CASSPTPNQPQHF	TGTGCCAGCAGTCCCACCCCGAATCAGCCCCAGCATTTT
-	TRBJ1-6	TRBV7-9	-	CASRTFLDSPLHF	TGTGCCAGCAGAACCTTTTTGGATTCACCCCTCCACTTT
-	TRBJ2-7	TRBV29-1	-	CSVGGGDEQYF	TGCAGCGTTGGGGGCGGGGACGAGCAGTACTTC
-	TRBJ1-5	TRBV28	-	CASRRLSNQPQHF	TGTGCCAGCCGTCGTTTGAGCAATCAGCCCCAGCATTTT
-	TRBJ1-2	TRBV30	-	CAWSVGVAANYGYTF	TGTGCCTGGAGTGTGGGGGTGGCGGCCAACTATGGCTACACCTTC
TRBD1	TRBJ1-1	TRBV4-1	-	CASSLAGGQGYSNTEAFF	TGCGCCAGCAGCCTAGCGGGGGGACAGGGCTATTCGAACACTGAAGCTTTCTTT
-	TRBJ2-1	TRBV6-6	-	CASSYGNNEQFF	TGTGCCAGCAGTTACGGGAACAATGAGCAGTTCTTC
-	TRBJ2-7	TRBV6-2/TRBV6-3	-	CASSYEGKGSYEQYF	TGTGCCAGCAGTTACGAGGGGAAAGGCTCCTACGAGCAGTACTTC
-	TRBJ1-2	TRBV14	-	CASSQDRGLEGYTF	TGTGCCAGCAGCCAAGACAGGGGCCTAGAGGGCTACACCTTC
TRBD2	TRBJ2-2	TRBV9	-	CASSPGLAGAGELFF	TGTGCCAGCAGCCCGGGACTAGCGGGCGCCGGGGAGCTGTTTTTT
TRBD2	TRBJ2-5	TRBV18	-	CASSPAGEETQYF	TGTGCCAGCTCACCTGCGGGGGAAGAGACCCAGTACTTC
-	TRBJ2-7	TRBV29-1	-	CSGVSASYEQYF	TGCAGCGGTGTATCTGCATCCTACGAGCAGTACTTC
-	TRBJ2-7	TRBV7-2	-	CASSSIWTGYEQYF	TGTGCCAGCAGCTCCATTTGGACGGGCTACGAGCAGTACTTC
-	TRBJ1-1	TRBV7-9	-	CASSLVAEAFF	TGTGCCAGCAGCTTAGTGGCTGAAGCTTTCTTT
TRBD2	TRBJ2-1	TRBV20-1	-	CSANPPRTSGNEQFF	TGCAGTGCCAATCCCCCTAGGACTAGCGGTAATGAGCAGTTCTTC
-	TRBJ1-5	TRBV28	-	CASSFVRDQPQHF	TGTGCCAGCAGTTTTGTGAGGGATCAGCCCCAGCATTTT
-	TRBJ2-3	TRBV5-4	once	CASSLEVSSTDTQYF	TGTGCCAGCAGCTTGGAGGTCAGTTCCACAGATACGCAGTATTTT